The 5 T cell receptor beta chains below all came from one sample that was sequenced in a study of shared clonotypes between healthy human individuals. Profiling relied on immunoSEQ multiplex PCR, and the TCRdb table lists in-frame clones only, not all of them. The table shows 1 million to 1.3 million clones, with more than 75% occurring only once. The sequencing input was memory CD4+ T cells from PBMCs. Regarding subset: CD45RA-negative fraction. These receptors originate from a man aged 18-30 years in good health. Some clones in this sample may be carry-over from other donors' samples.

This clone is a singleton in its sample. V gene TRBV9 combines with J gene TRBJ1-2; 9 bases are shared with TRBD1. Trimming removed 3 bases from V and 2 bases from J; junction bases left unmatched: 2. Germline CDR1 SGDLS, CDR2 YYNGEE. This CDR3 comprises 14 residues. In DNA, the CDR3 is TGTGCCAGCAGCGAGGGACAGGGAAACTATGGCTACACCTTC. Translation: CASSEGQGNYGYTF.

Details on this clone: The sample carries other DNA sequences with the same CDR3. V usage is TRBV5-4 and J usage is TRBJ2-1; D is possibly TRBD2 (6 bases). Germline V gives CDR1 SGHNT, CDR2 YYREEE (reference sequence). The CDR3 runs 14 residues. V was cut by 4 bases and J by 0 bases, with 8 bases left in between. The CDR3 loop is CASSLGSSYNEQFF. CDR3 bases: TGTGCCAGCAGCCTCGGGAGCTCCTACAATGAGCAGTTCTTC.

V usage is TRBV28 and J usage is TRBJ2-2; possibly TRBD2 for D (6 bases). Germline lookup yields CDR1 MDHEN and CDR2 SYDVKM. V dropped 8 bases and J dropped 6 bases, with 22 bases sitting between them. The CDR3 runs to 16 residues. CDR3 region: CASLDRRAFLAGELFF. DNA of the CDR3: TGTGCCAGCCTAGACCGGAGGGCCTTTCTAGCCGGGGAGCTGTTTTTT.

In DNA form, the CDR3 reads TGCGCCAGCAGGCCGTCGTTGGGGGGCCTCGAAGTCCACGAGCAGTACTTC. Translation gives CASRPSLGGLEVHEQYF. This sequence joins TRBV5-1 and TRBJ2-7; either TRBD1 or TRBD2 may supply D (6 bases each). Germline V lookup: CDR1 SGHRS, CDR2 YFSETQ. CDR3 length: 17 amino acids. V gave up 5 bases and J gave up 5 bases, with 26 bases separating them.

V usage is TRBV6-4 and J usage is TRBJ2-7; TRBD2 might be the D (6 bases). CDR3 length: 16 amino acids. The germline V gene has CDR1 MRHNA and CDR2 SNTAGT. Trimming took 6 bases from V and 3 from J, leaving 21 bases between them. The CDR3 DNA reads as TGTGCCAGCAGCTCCTCCGGGACTCCTAGGGGCTACGAGCAGTACTTC. It specifies CASSSSGTPRGYEQYF.